Each of the 32 T cell receptor beta chains below was sequenced from the same sample in a study of OX40 agonist ivuxolimab in advanced cancers. Measured with immunoSEQ multiplex PCR; TCRdb has only the in-frame clones, and not every one. The sample has about 44,000 clones; about 80% are singletons. Here the sequenced sample was CD4+ or CD8+ T cells sorted from blood, taken in a trial of the OX40 agonist ivuxolimab. All receptors derive from an adult with an advanced solid tumor such as melanoma, head and neck, liver or kidney cancer.

The chain carries TRBV7-9 and TRBJ2-7, with unresolved D. The V end was cut by 5 bases, the J end by 6 bases, with 14 bases between. There are 13 residues in the CDR3. Germline CDR1 SEHNR, CDR2 FQNEAQ (reference sequence). The CDR3 bases are TGTGCCAGCAGCCGCCTTGGGTACGGCGAGCAGTACTTC. Translated, it gives CASSRLGYGEQYF. Looking up the rest from reference TRBV7-9 and TRBJ2-7 gives the full variable domain: DTGVSQNPRHKITKRGQNVTFRCDPISEHNRLYWYRQTLGQGPEFLTYFQNEAQLEKSRLLSDRFSAERPKGSFSTLEIQRTEQGDSAMYLCASSRLGYGEQYFGPGTRLTVT.

The chain is built from TRBV10-3 and TRBJ2-7; D is unresolved. There are 14 residues in the CDR3. CDR1 is ENHRY and CDR2 is SYGVKD in the germline V gene. Trimming took off 2 bases at V and 0 bases at J, with 8 bases between the two ends. CDR3 sequence (DNA): TGTGCCATCAGTGAGGACTTAAACTCCTACGAGCAGTACTTC. It specifies CAISEDLNSYEQYF.

V gene TRBV5-4 combines with J gene TRBJ1-2; the match to TRBD1 covers 7 bases. After removal of 4 bases from V and 4 bases from J, the junction contained 13 bases not matched to a gene. Germline V CDR1 and CDR2: SGHNT, YYREEE (reference sequence). This CDR3 spans 16 amino acids. The CDR3 is CASSLGGRGLIYGYTF. In DNA, the CDR3 is TGTGCCAGCAGCCTCGGGGGGAGGGGGCTTATCTATGGCTACACCTTC.

This chain links TRBV6-6 with TRBJ2-7; weak D call: TRBD2 (5 bases). CDR1 MNHNY and CDR2 SVGAGI come from the germline V gene (reference sequence). The CDR3 extends over 14 amino acids. V was trimmed by 8 bases and J by 0 bases, leaving 14 bases between them. The CDR3 reads CASSSGMASYEQYF. CDR3 sequence (DNA): TGTGCCAGCTCCTCCGGGATGGCCTCCTACGAGCAGTACTTC.

This sequence joins TRBV28 and TRBJ2-7, with TRBD1 matching 11 bases. Germline trimming cut 3 bases from V and 7 bases from J; bases unmatched to any gene: 8. In germline, CDR1 is MDHEN, CDR2 SYDVKM. The CDR3 is made up of 15 amino acids. DNA for the CDR3: TGTGCCAGCAGTTTTTGGACAGGGGGCATCGGGGAGCAGTACTTC. The encoded protein is CASSFWTGGIGEQYF. Drawing the rest from reference TRBV28 and TRBJ2-7, the complete variable domain is DVKVTQSSRYLVKRTGEKVFLECVQDMDHENMFWYRQDPGLGLRLIYFSYDVKMKEKGDIPEGYSVSREKKERFSLILESASTNQTSMYLCASSFWTGGIGEQYFGPGTRLTVT.

The chain couples TRBV18 to TRBJ1-5, with 9 bases fitting TRBD1. The CDR3 contains 16 residues. Germline trimming cut 4 bases from V and 7 bases from J; bases unmatched to any gene: 11. Per germline, CDR1 KGHSH and CDR2 LQKENI. The CDR3 reads CASSLTGTGSGQPQHF. In nucleotides, the CDR3 is TGTGCCAGCTCACTTACCGGGACAGGGTCGGGGCAGCCCCAGCATTTT.

The chain is built from TRBV27 and TRBJ1-1; D not certain. Germline-derived CDR1 and CDR2 are MNHEY and SMNVEV (reference sequence). There are 16 residues in the CDR3. V was clipped by 5 bases and J by 6 bases, with 22 bases between them. CDR3 protein: CASSPTPTSRQPEAFF. The CDR3 nucleotides are TGTGCCAGCAGTCCCACCCCGACGAGCCGTCAGCCTGAAGCTTTCTTT.

V and J are TRBV11-1 and TRBJ1-6; D unclear. The CDR3 is 12 amino acids. The germline CDR1 and CDR2 sequences are SGHAT and FQDESV (reference sequence). Between the trimmed V and J ends, which lost 7 bases and 7 bases, there was a span of 8 bases. CDR3 coding DNA: TGTGCCAGCATACTTAAGAATTCACCCCTCCACTTT. Its protein product is CASILKNSPLHF.

This chain uses TRBV28 with TRBJ2-5, with D possibly being TRBD2 (5 bases). Germline loops: CDR1 MDHEN, CDR2 SYDVKM. The length of the CDR3 is 15 residues. Between the trimmed V and J ends, which lost 0 bases and 2 bases, there was a span of 10 bases. For the CDR3, the DNA is TGTGCCAGCAGTTTATGGGGAGCGCGACAAGAGACCCAGTACTTC. It yields the protein CASSLWGARQETQYF.

Only a few counts were recorded for this clone. This chain joins TRBV9 and TRBJ1-1, with 9 bases fitting TRBD1. The germline gives CDR1 SGDLS, CDR2 YYNGEE. The CDR3 is made up of 14 amino acids. After removal of 2 bases from V and 7 bases from J, the junction contained 6 bases not matched to a gene. CDR3 nucleotide sequence: TGTGCCAGCAGCGTTGGACAGGGGCTGGGTGAAGCTTTCTTT. Residues: CASSVGQGLGEAFF.

V and J are TRBV21-1 and TRBJ1-1. TRBV21-1 is deemed a pseudogene. The CDR3 consists of 15 residues. CDR3 amino acids: CASSNWLGGPTEAFF. CDR3 bases: TGTGCCAGCAGCAACTGGTTGGGGGGACCGACCGAAGCTTTCTTT.

The chain employs TRBV7-8 and TRBJ2-7; the match to TRBD1 covers 8 bases. The trim removed 5 bases at V and 5 bases at J, leaving 11 bases unmatched. The CDR3 is made up of 15 amino acids. The germline V gene has CDR1 SGHVS and CDR2 FQNEAQ. This CDR3 is CASSRTGTLLDEQYF. The CDR3 nucleotides are TGTGCCAGCAGCAGGACAGGGACCCTCTTGGACGAGCAGTACTTC.

The J gene is TRBJ2-7, the V gene TRBV7-9, with TRBD1 as a possible D gene (5 bases). The V and J ends lost 5 bases and 3 bases respectively, with 8 bases between them. The CDR3 contains 12 residues. CDR1 is SEHNR, CDR2 FQNEAQ, per germline (reference sequence). The CDR3 nucleotides are TGTGCCAGCAGCCAGACAGTCTACGAGCAGTACTTC. Its protein product is CASSQTVYEQYF.

This chain joins TRBV12-5 and TRBJ2-1, with 14 bases aligning to TRBD2. Trimming cost V 4 bases and J 10 bases; bases outside gene matches: 15. The V gene's germline CDR1 is LGHNT and CDR2 FRNRAP. This CDR3 is built from 18 residues. CDR3 nucleotide sequence: TGTGCTAGTGGTTGGGAGGGACTAGCGGGAGTCTCCCCCTTGGAGCAGTTCTTC. Its protein product is CASGWEGLAGVSPLEQFF.

There are a few counts of this clone. The rearrangement links TRBV30 to TRBJ2-7; 8 positions agree with TRBD2. With V trimmed by 4 bases and J by 4 bases, 12 bases remained unmatched. Germline CDR1 GTSNPN, CDR2 SVGIG (reference sequence). The CDR3 is made up of 15 amino acids. CDR3 residues: CAWMGREGLLYEQYF. DNA of the CDR3: TGTGCCTGGATGGGACGGGAGGGCCTACTTTACGAGCAGTACTTC. The full variable domain, in which reference TRBV30 and TRBJ2-7 provide the parts outside the CDR3, is SQTIHQWPATLVQPVGSPLSLECTVEGTSNPNLYWYRQAAGRGLQLLFYSVGIGQISSEVPQNLSASRPQDRQFILSSKKLLLSDSGFYLCAWMGREGLLYEQYFGPGTRLTVT.

J is TRBJ1-2 and V is TRBV5-4; possibly TRBD1 for D (5 bases). This CDR3 region has 13 residues. The germline gives CDR1 SGHNT, CDR2 YYREEE (reference sequence). Trimming left V 3 bases short and J 8 bases short, with 14 bases between. The CDR3 nucleotides are TGTGCCAGCAGCTCGACAGAAGTCGGCGGCTACACCTTC. Translated, it gives CASSSTEVGGYTF.

The chain combines TRBV2 with TRBJ2-5; unclear D gene. From germline, CDR1 is SNHLY and CDR2 FYNNEI. V lost 6 bases and J lost 5, with 7 bases in between. CDR3 length: 11 amino acids. For the CDR3, the DNA is TGTGCCAGCAGAAAAGCGGAGACCCAGTACTTC. Its protein is CASRKAETQYF.

V and J are TRBV14 and TRBJ1-1; D uncertain. Deletions cut 1 base from V and 8 bases from J, with 14 bases between. This CDR3 comprises 14 residues. CDR1 SGHDN and CDR2 FVKESK come from the germline V gene. In nucleotides, the CDR3 is TGTGCCAGCAGCCAAGGGCCCATCGGAAGCGAAGCTTTCTTT. It yields the protein CASSQGPIGSEAFF.

J is TRBJ1-2 and V is TRBV30; D is undetermined. Germline-derived CDR1 and CDR2 are GTSNPN and SVGIG (reference sequence). The CDR3 has 11 amino acids. V dropped 1 base and J dropped 4 bases, with 4 bases sitting between them. The chain's CDR3 is CAWSALYGYTF. The CDR3 DNA reads TGTGCCTGGAGTGCCCTCTATGGCTACACCTTC. The complete variable domain, with remaining parts taken from reference TRBV30 and TRBJ1-2, reads SQTIHQWPATLVQPVGSPLSLECTVEGTSNPNLYWYRQAAGRGLQLLFYSVGIGQISSEVPQNLSASRPQDRQFILSSKKLLLSDSGFYLCAWSALYGYTFGSGTRLTVV.

This chain uses TRBV2 with TRBJ1-4; 9 bases line up with TRBD1. The CDR3 is 15 amino acids. V shed 7 bases and J 3 bases; nucleotides not matched to a gene: 6. CDR1 is SNHLY and CDR2 is FYNNEI in the germline V gene. CDR3 sequence: CASKGQGGPNEKLFF. The DNA of the CDR3 is TGTGCCAGCAAGGGACAGGGTGGACCTAATGAAAAACTGTTTTTT.

In its sample, this clone was seen a few times. The chain recombines TRBV7-9 with TRBJ1-1; unclear D gene. Per the germline V gene, CDR1 is SEHNR and CDR2 is FQNEAQ (reference sequence). V gave up 5 bases and J gave up 2 bases, with 12 bases separating them. The CDR3 loop spans 14 amino acids. CDR3 coding DNA: TGTGCCAGCAGCCCACCCCAGATAAACACTGAAGCTTTCTTT. It codes for CASSPPQINTEAFF.

The chain is built from TRBV9 and TRBJ1-4, with 9 bases that match TRBD1. The length of the CDR3 is 17 residues. J was trimmed by 1 base and V by 3 bases; bases with no gene match: 7. The germline CDR1 and CDR2 sequences are SGDLS and YYNGEE. DNA for the CDR3: TGTGCCAGCAGCGAAGGGACAGGGCTGAGAACTAATGAAAAACTGTTTTTT. Encoded protein: CASSEGTGLRTNEKLFF.

The gene calls are TRBV18 and TRBJ2-4, with D possibly matching TRBD2 (7 bases). Germline values: CDR1 KGHSH, CDR2 LQKENI. The CDR3 contains 16 residues. Deletions cut 3 bases from V and 4 bases from J, with 16 bases between. CDR3 sequence (DNA): TGTGCCAGCTCACCCCGTCAGGGAGGGGGGAAAAACATTCAGTACTTC. It codes for CASSPRQGGGKNIQYF.

The V call is TRBV6-6, the J call TRBJ2-3, with TRBD1 identical over 9 bases. Per the germline V gene, CDR1 is MNHNY and CDR2 is SVGAGI (reference sequence). The CDR3 has 14 amino acids. Written as DNA, the CDR3 is TGTGCGTCCTTAAGGACAGGGGGCACAGATACGCAGTATTTT. This translates into CASLRTGGTDTQYF.

This chain uses TRBV7-9 with TRBJ2-2, with D unclear. The CDR3 is 12 residues long. Looked up from germline, CDR1 is SEHNR and CDR2 is FQNEAQ (reference sequence). Trimming took 1 base from V and 7 from J, leaving 4 bases between them. The CDR3 reads CASSLDVGELFF. CDR3 DNA: TGTGCCAGCAGCTTAGATGTCGGGGAGCTGTTTTTT.

V is TRBV7-2 and J is TRBJ1-1; no clear D gene. The CDR3 sequence is 14 residues long. V lost 4 bases, J lost 5 bases, and 14 bases lay in between. The V gene's germline CDR1 is SGHTA and CDR2 FQGNSA. CDR3 sequence: CASSSYGLGTEAFF. The CDR3, as DNA: TGTGCCAGCAGCTCTTATGGGTTGGGGACTGAAGCTTTCTTT.

The chain is built from TRBV2 and TRBJ2-7; 16 positions agree with TRBD2. Looked up from germline, CDR1 is SNHLY and CDR2 is FYNNEI. V was clipped by 7 bases and J by 3 bases; unmatched bases: 9. The CDR3 is made up of 17 amino acids. CDR3 protein: CASKSGTSGRASYEQYF. CDR3 nucleotide sequence: TGTGCCAGCAAGTCGGGGACTAGCGGGAGGGCCAGCTACGAGCAGTACTTC.

The V gene is TRBV4-1, the J gene TRBJ2-7, with TRBD2 identical over 9 bases. The germline V gene encodes CDR1 MGHRA and CDR2 YSYEKL. The trim removed 1 base at V and 6 bases at J, leaving 7 bases unmatched. The CDR3 runs to 15 residues. The CDR3 is CASSQVGSGSVEQYF. The DNA for the CDR3 is TGCGCCAGCAGCCAAGTGGGTAGCGGGAGTGTCGAGCAGTACTTC.

This clone was picked up a small number of times. The chain employs TRBV10-1 and TRBJ2-3; D possibly uses TRBD1 or TRBD2 (5 bases each). Germline-derived CDR1 and CDR2 are WNHNN and SYGVQD (reference sequence). There are 16 residues in the CDR3. Trimming removed 3 bases from V and 1 base from J, with 14 bases in between. The CDR3 sequence: CASSENGAGRTDTQYF. As DNA, the CDR3 is TGCGCCAGCAGTGAAAACGGGGCAGGGCGCACAGATACGCAGTATTTT.

In its sample, this clone was seen once. The rearrangement links TRBV5-1 to TRBJ2-1; 7 bases agree with TRBD2. The V segment lost 4 bases and the J segment 1 base; nucleotides outside the gene matches: 5. Germline CDR1 and CDR2: SGHRS and YFSETQ. CDR3 length: 15 amino acids. CDR3: CASSLSGMSYNEQFF. CDR3 DNA sequence: TGCGCCAGCAGCCTAAGCGGGATGTCCTACAATGAGCAGTTCTTC.

This chain joins TRBV14 and TRBJ1-1; 11 nucleotides line up with TRBD1. The CDR3 spans 18 residues. Germline V CDR1 and CDR2: SGHDN, FVKESK. The trim removed 1 base at V and 3 bases at J, leaving 10 bases unmatched. CDR3: CASSQVGIWGQGDTEAFF. For the CDR3, the DNA is TGTGCCAGCAGCCAAGTGGGGATTTGGGGACAGGGGGACACTGAAGCTTTCTTT.

This clone came up a few times. This sequence joins TRBV4-1 and TRBJ2-1; no firm D call. The germline V and J ends were trimmed by 2 bases and 4 bases, with 12 bases remaining between them. This CDR3 is built from 15 residues. Germline values: CDR1 MGHRA, CDR2 YSYEKL. The CDR3: CASSQTPQPYNEQFF. CDR3 bases: TGCGCCAGCAGCCAAACTCCACAGCCTTACAATGAGCAGTTCTTC.